The entry below gives a single T cell receptor (beta chain) sequence along with its context. The data were produced by immunoSEQ multiplex PCR, yet TCRdb's version contains in-frame clones alone and is incomplete. This sample has 40,000 to 45,000 clones, with approximately 86% found just once. These data are taken from a study of OX40 agonist ivuxolimab in advanced cancers. Specimen: CD4+ or CD8+ T cells sorted from blood, collected in a trial of the OX40 agonist ivuxolimab. This sequence originates from an adult with an advanced solid tumor such as melanoma, head and neck, liver or kidney cancer.

CDR3 coding DNA: TGCGCCAGCAGCCAAGATAGTTGGGACAACTATGGCTACACCTTC. Translated: CASSQDSWDNYGYTF. This chain joins TRBV4-3 and TRBJ1-2; a possible D gene is TRBD1 (5 bases). Trimming stripped 0 bases from V and 2 bases from J, with 10 bases between. There are 15 residues in the CDR3. From germline, CDR1 is LGHNA and CDR2 YSLEER.